The 10 T cell receptor beta chains below come from one sample, sequenced in a study of shared clonotypes between healthy human individuals. As defined, naive CD8 cells were CD45RO-negative and positively selected for CCR7, with terminally differentiated effector memory CD45RA+ cells excluded. The table came from immunoSEQ multiplex PCR; TCRdb's copy has only in-frame clones and leaves some out. The sample yields approximately 650,000 clones, around 95% seen once. The specimen was naive CD8+ T cells sorted from blood. These receptors all stem from a woman in her 30s in good health.

In its sample, this clone was seen once. The chain combines TRBV7-9 with TRBJ2-1, with D perhaps assigned TRBD1 or TRBD2 (5 bases each). The CDR3 covers 15 residues. Trimming stripped 3 bases from V and 5 bases from J, with 14 bases between. Germline lookup yields CDR1 SEHNR and CDR2 FQNEAQ (reference sequence). The CDR3 protein is CASSFPGATHNEQFF. The CDR3 DNA reads TGTGCCAGCAGCTTTCCCGGGGCGACCCACAATGAGCAGTTCTTC.

The chain couples TRBV4-1 to TRBJ2-7, with 10 bases lining up with TRBD2. Germline V lookup: CDR1 MGHRA, CDR2 YSYEKL. V was pared by 4 bases and J by 0 bases, with 6 bases of the junction left unmatched. The CDR3 sequence is 16 residues long. CDR3 sequence reads: CASSLRLAGSSYEQYF. CDR3 nucleotides: TGCGCCAGCAGCCTACGACTAGCGGGTAGCTCCTACGAGCAGTACTTC.

The chain combines TRBV28 with TRBJ1-5; no clear D gene. Trimming pared 2 bases from V and 2 bases from J, leaving 10 bases between. Looked up from germline, CDR1 is MDHEN and CDR2 is SYDVKM. The CDR3 runs to 15 residues. The CDR3 DNA sequence: TGTGCCAGCAGTTTAGATCCCGCGGGCAATCAGCCCCAGCATTTT. This encodes CASSLDPAGNQPQHF.

The chain joins TRBV7-9 to TRBJ1-2, with D possibly being TRBD1 (5 bases). Trimming left V 1 base short and J 4 bases short, with 7 bases between. The germline V gene has CDR1 SEHNR and CDR2 FQNEAQ (reference sequence). This CDR3 is 13 amino acids long. CDR3 loop: CASSLEQVYGYTF. CDR3 nucleotide sequence: TGTGCCAGCAGCTTAGAACAGGTCTATGGCTACACCTTC. The full variable domain, completed using reference TRBV7-9 and TRBJ1-2, is DTGVSQNPRHKITKRGQNVTFRCDPISEHNRLYWYRQTLGQGPEFLTYFQNEAQLEKSRLLSDRFSAERPKGSFSTLEIQRTEQGDSAMYLCASSLEQVYGYTFGSGTRLTVV.

The rearrangement uses TRBV29-1 and TRBJ1-2; no definite D call. Per the germline V gene, CDR1 is SQVTM and CDR2 is ANQGSEA. V was shortened by 3 bases and J by 8 bases, with 13 bases between the two germline ends. The CDR3 contains 12 residues. For the CDR3, the DNA is TGCAGCGTTGATGTTGGGATTCGGGGCTACACCTTC. Translating it yields CSVDVGIRGYTF.

This chain connects TRBV11-2 to TRBJ2-5; D gene uncertain. V gave up 2 bases and J gave up 0 bases, with 13 bases separating them. The germline CDR1 and CDR2 sequences are SGHAT and FQNNGV. This CDR3 comprises 16 residues. The CDR3 nucleotides read TGTGCCAGCAGCTTATATCCCGACCCAGACCAAGAGACCCAGTACTTC. Amino acid sequence: CASSLYPDPDQETQYF.

The CDR3 DNA reads as TGTGCCAGCAGCACGGGTGTGTCCTACGAGCAGTACTTC. Its translation: CASSTGVSYEQYF. The rearrangement uses TRBV9 and TRBJ2-7, with D unresolved. Germline CDR1 and CDR2: SGDLS and YYNGEE. V shed 4 bases and J shed 1 base, with 9 bases lying between them. The CDR3 spans 13 residues. Full variable domain (remainder filled in from reference TRBV9 and TRBJ2-7): DSGVTQTPKHLITATGQRVTLRCSPRSGDLSVYWYQQSLDQGLQFLIQYYNGEERAKGNILERFSAQQFPDLHSELNLSSLELGDSALYFCASSTGVSYEQYFGPGTRLTVT.

CDR3 nucleotide sequence: TGTGCCAGCAGCTTAACCCCATTCTACGAGCAGTACTTC. Translating it yields CASSLTPFYEQYF. The chain has TRBV7-9 and TRBJ2-7; no reliable D call. This CDR3 is built from 13 residues. Trimming pared 2 bases from V and 3 bases from J, leaving 8 bases between. CDR1 is SEHNR and CDR2 is FQNEAQ in the germline V gene (reference sequence).

The chain links TRBV29-1 to TRBJ2-7, with D hard to call. The CDR3 consists of 12 residues. V was clipped by 4 bases and J by 0 bases, with 7 bases between them. From germline, CDR1 is SQVTM and CDR2 ANQGSEA. CDR3 nucleotides: TGCAGCGTTGCTGAGCCCTCCTACGAGCAGTACTTC. Encoded protein: CSVAEPSYEQYF.

In its sample, this clone was seen once. The chain links TRBV6-5 to TRBJ1-2; D is undetermined. Germline V gene data show CDR1 as MNHEY and CDR2 as SVGAGI. The V and J ends lost 9 bases and 8 bases respectively, with 13 bases between them. This CDR3 spans 11 amino acids. In nucleotides, the CDR3 is TGTGCCAGTCTCAGTTCGGGAGGCTACACCTTC. Encoded protein: CASLSSGGYTF.